One T cell receptor beta chain is described in this entry. These data originate in a study of monozygotic twins with cystic fibrosis. Profiling relied on immunoSEQ multiplex PCR, and the TCRdb table lists in-frame clones only, not all of them. The data show around 29,000 clones, 85% seen once. The CDR3 spans 12 residues. Germline V lookup: CDR1 SNHLY, CDR2 FYNNEI. The V end lost 10 bases, the J end lost 5 bases, and 14 bases lay between the germline ends. The clonotype comes from a girl aged 2-9 years with cystic fibrosis. The chain carries TRBV2 and TRBJ2-5, with D tentatively TRBD1 or TRBD2 (5 bases each). The sequenced sample consisted of blood. CDR3 coding DNA: TGTGCCAACAATGCCAGGGACGAGACCCAGTACTTC. Its translation is CANNARDETQYF.